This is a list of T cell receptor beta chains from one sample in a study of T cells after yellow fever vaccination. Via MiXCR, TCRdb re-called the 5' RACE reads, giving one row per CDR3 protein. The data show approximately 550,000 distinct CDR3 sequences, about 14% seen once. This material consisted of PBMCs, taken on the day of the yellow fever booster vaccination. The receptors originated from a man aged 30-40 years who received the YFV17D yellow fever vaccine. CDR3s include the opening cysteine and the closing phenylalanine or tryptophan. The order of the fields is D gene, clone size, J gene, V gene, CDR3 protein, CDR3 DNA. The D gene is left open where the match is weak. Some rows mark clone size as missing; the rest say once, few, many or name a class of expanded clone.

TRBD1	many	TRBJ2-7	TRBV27	CASSKLPGQGGYEQYF	TGTGCCAGCAGTAAGTTACCGGGACAGGGAGGATACGAGCAGTACTTC
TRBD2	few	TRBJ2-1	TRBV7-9	CASSLTSGRGDEQFF	TGTGCCAGCAGCTTGACTAGCGGGAGAGGTGATGAGCAGTTCTTC
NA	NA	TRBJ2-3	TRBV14	CASSQDRGTLLNTQYF	TGTGCCAGCAGCCAAGATCGCGGGACCCTCCTTAATACGCAGTATTTT
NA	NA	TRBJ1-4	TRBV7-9	CASSPILGKLFF	TGTGCCAGCAGCCCAATTTTAGGGAAACTGTTTTTT
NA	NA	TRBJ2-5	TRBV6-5	CASGLGAQETQYF	TGTGCCAGCGGTTTGGGCGCCCAAGAGACCCAGTACTTC
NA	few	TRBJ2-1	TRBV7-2	CASSFERTKQFF	TGTGCCAGCAGCTTCGAGAGGACGAAGCAGTTCTTC
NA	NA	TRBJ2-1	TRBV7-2	CASSLEGFYNEQFF	TGTGCCAGCAGCTTAGAGGGCTTTTACAATGAGCAGTTCTTC
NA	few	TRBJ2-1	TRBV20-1	CSARRFTTYNEQFF	TGCAGTGCTAGGAGATTCACCACCTACAATGAGCAGTTCTTC
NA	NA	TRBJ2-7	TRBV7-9	CASSLESGDEQYF	TGTGCCAGCAGCTTAGAGTCCGGGGACGAGCAGTACTTC
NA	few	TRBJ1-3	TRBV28	CASSLGTGSGNTIYF	TGTGCCAGCAGTTTAGGTACAGGGTCCGGAAACACCATATATTTT
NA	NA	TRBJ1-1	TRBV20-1	CSHGPKNTEAFF	TGCAGTCACGGACCGAAGAACACTGAAGCTTTCTTT
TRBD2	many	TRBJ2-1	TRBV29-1	CSALAGALSEQFF	TGCAGCGCCCTAGCGGGGGCCTTGAGTGAGCAGTTCTTC
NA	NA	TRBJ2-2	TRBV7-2	CASVAGSATGELFF	TGTGCCAGCGTTGCAGGGAGTGCCACCGGGGAGCTGTTTTTT
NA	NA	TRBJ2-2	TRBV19	CASGITGELFF	TGTGCCAGCGGAATCACCGGGGAGCTGTTTTTT
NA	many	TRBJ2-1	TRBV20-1	CSARFGSHGNEQFF	TGCAGTGCTAGGTTCGGGAGCCATGGCAATGAGCAGTTCTTC
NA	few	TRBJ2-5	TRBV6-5	CASSYDQGRQETQYF	TGTGCCAGCAGTTACGATCAGGGGAGGCAAGAGACCCAGTACTTC
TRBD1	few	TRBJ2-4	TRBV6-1	CASRDRQGSPKNIQYF	TGTGCCAGCAGGGACCGACAGGGCAGTCCCAAAAACATTCAGTACTTC
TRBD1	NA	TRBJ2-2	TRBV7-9	CASSLVQGASTGELFF	TGTGCCAGCAGCTTAGTCCAGGGGGCGTCGACCGGGGAGCTGTTTTTT
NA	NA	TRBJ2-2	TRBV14	CASSQVARGGELFF	TGTGCCAGCAGCCAAGTGGCCCGGGGTGGCGAGCTGTTTTTT
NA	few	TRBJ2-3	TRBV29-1	CSVVGFFESSTDTQYF	TGCAGCGTTGTGGGGTTCTTTGAATCTAGCACAGATACGCAGTATTTT
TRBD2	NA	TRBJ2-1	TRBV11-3	CASSLVRSGGYNEQFF	TGTGCCAGCAGCTTAGTACGTAGCGGGGGCTACAATGAGCAGTTCTTC
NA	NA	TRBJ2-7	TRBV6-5	CASSYSAGSPYEQYF	TGTGCCAGCAGTTACTCGGCGGGGTCCCCCTACGAGCAGTACTTC
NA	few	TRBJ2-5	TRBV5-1	CASSFTPGVPETQYF	TGCGCCAGCAGCTTCACTCCGGGGGTCCCGGAGACCCAGTACTTC
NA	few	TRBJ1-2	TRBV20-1	CSARSSVSNYGYTF	TGCAGTGCTAGATCATCGGTTTCTAACTATGGCTACACCTTC
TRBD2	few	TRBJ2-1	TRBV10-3	CAISDPGASGHSYNEQFF	TGTGCCATCAGTGACCCCGGGGCTAGCGGTCACTCCTACAATGAGCAGTTCTTC
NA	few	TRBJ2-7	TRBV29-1	CSVLSAQGLEQYF	TGCAGCGTCCTCTCGGCACAGGGCCTCGAGCAGTACTTC
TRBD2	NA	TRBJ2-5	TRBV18	CASSPPSGRMETQYF	TGTGCCAGCTCACCACCTAGCGGGAGAATGGAGACCCAGTACTTC
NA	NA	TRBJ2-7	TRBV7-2	CASIRSGPEKGEQYF	TGTGCCAGCATCCGTAGCGGACCCGAGAAAGGAGAGCAGTACTTC
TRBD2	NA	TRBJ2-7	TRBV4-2	CASSPSGSGSYEQYF	TGTGCCAGCAGCCCTAGCGGGAGCGGCTCCTACGAGCAGTACTTC
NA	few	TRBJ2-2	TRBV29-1	CSAYLGPNTGELFF	TGCAGCGCCTACCTGGGACCCAACACCGGGGAGCTGTTTTTT
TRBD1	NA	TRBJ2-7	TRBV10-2	CASRGWDRGPYYEQYF	TGCGCCAGCAGAGGCTGGGACAGGGGACCCTACTACGAGCAGTACTTC
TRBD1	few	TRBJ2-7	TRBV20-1	CSASDRLTYEQYF	TGCAGTGCCTCGGACAGGCTAACCTACGAGCAGTACTTC
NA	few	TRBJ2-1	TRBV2	CASSVSRWYNEQFF	TGTGCCAGCAGTGTATCTCGTTGGTACAATGAGCAGTTCTTC
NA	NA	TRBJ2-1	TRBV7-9	CASSLVPGAVNEQFF	TGTGCCAGCAGCTTAGTCCCGGGAGCGGTAAATGAGCAGTTCTTC
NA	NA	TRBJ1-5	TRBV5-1	CASRAASNQPQHF	TGCGCCAGCAGGGCAGCGAGCAATCAGCCCCAGCATTTT